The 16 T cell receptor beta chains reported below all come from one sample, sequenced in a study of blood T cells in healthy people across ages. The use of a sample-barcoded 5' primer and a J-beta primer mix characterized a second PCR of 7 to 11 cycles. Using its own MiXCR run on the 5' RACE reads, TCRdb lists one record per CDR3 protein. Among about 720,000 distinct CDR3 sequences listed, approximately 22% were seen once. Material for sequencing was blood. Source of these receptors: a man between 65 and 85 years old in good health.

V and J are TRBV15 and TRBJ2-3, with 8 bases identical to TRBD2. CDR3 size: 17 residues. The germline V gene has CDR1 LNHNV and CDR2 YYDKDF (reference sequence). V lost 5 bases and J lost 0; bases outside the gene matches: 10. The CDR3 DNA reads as TGTGCCACCAGCTCCCCAGTAGGCGGGGGGAGCACAGATACGCAGTATTTT. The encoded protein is CATSSPVGGGSTDTQYF.

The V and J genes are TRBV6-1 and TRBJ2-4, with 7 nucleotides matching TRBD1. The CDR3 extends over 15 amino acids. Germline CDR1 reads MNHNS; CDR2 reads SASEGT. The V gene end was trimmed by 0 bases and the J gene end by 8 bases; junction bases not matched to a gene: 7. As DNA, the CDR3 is TGTGCCAGCAGTGAAGCAATAGGGGGCTTCGACATTCAGTACTTC. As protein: CASSEAIGGFDIQYF.

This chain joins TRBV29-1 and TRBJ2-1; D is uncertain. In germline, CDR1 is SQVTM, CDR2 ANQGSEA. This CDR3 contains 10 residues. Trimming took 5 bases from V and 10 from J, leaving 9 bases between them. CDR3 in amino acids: CSVHVVEQFF. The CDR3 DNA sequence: TGCAGCGTTCATGTTGTAGAGCAGTTCTTC.

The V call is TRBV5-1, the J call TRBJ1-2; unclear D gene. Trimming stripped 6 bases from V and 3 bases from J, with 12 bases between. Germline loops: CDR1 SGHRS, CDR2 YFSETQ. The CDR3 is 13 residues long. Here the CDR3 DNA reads TGCGCCAGCACAAATGGTTGGGACTATGGCTACACCTTC. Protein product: CASTNGWDYGYTF.

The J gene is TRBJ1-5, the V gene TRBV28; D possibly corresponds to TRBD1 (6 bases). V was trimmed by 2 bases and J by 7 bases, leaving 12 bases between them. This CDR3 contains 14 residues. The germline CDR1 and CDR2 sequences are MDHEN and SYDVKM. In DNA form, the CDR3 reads TGTGCCAGCAGTTTAAACAGGGTGTACCAGCCCCAGCATTTT. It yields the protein CASSLNRVYQPQHF.

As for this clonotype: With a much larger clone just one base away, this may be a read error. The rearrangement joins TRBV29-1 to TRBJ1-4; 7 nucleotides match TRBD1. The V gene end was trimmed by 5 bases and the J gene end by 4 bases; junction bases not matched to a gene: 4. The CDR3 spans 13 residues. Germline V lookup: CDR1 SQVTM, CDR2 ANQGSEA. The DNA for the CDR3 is TGCAGCGTTATCGGGACAGTTAATGAAAAACTGTTTTTT. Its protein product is CSVIGTVNEKLFF.

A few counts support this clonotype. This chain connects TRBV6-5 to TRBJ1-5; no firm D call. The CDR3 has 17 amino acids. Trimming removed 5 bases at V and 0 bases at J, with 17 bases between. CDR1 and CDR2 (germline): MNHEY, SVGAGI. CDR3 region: CASSKFSLGSSNQPQHF. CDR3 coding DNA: TGTGCCAGCAGTAAATTCTCTCTGGGGTCTAGCAATCAGCCCCAGCATTTT.

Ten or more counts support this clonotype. The CDR3 loop reads CASSSGELFF. The CDR3 DNA is TGTGCCAGCAGTTCCGGGGAGCTGTTTTTT. The rearrangement uses TRBV6-2 or TRBV6-3 and TRBJ2-2; D not resolved. Looked up from germline, CDR1 is MNHEY and CDR2 is SVGEGT. V was trimmed by 4 bases and J by 6 bases, leaving 0 bases between them. The CDR3 contains 10 residues.

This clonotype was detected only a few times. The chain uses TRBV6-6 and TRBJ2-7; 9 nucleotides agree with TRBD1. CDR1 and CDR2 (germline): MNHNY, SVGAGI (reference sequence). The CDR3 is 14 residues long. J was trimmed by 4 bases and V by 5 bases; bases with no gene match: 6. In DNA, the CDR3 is TGTGCCAGCAGTCAGACAGGGGGATCATACGAGCAGTACGTC. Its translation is CASSQTGGSYEQYV.

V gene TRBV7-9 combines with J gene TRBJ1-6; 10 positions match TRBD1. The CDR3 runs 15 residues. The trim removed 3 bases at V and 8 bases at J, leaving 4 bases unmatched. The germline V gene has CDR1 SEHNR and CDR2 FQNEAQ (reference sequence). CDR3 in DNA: TGTGCCAGCAGCTTGGGACAGGGGCTGTATTCACCCCTCCACTTT. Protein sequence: CASSLGQGLYSPLHF.

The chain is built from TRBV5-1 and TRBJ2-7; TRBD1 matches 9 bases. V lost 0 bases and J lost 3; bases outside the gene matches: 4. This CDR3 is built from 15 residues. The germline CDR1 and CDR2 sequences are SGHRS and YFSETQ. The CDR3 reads CASSLVATGGYEQYF. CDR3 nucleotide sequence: TGCGCCAGCAGCTTGGTTGCGACAGGGGGCTACGAGCAGTACTTC.

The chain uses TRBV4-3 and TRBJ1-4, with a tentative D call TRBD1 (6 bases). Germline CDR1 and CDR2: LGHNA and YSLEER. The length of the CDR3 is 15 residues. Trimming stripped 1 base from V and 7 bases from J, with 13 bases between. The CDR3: CASSQVFGGAEKLFF. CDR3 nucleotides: TGCGCCAGCAGCCAAGTCTTTGGGGGGGCTGAAAAACTGTTTTTT.

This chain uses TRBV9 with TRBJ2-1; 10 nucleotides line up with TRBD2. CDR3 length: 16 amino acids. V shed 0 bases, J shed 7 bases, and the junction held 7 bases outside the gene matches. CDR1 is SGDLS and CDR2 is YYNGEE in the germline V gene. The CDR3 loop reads CASSVVGAGGSNEQFF. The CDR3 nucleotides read TGTGCCAGCAGCGTAGTAGGAGCGGGAGGGTCGAATGAGCAGTTCTTC.

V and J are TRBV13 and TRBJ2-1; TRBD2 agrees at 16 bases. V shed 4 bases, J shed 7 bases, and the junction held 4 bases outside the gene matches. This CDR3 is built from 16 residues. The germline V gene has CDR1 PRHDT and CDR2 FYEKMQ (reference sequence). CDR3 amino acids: CASSWGLAGGNNEQFF. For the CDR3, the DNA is TGTGCCAGCAGCTGGGGACTAGCGGGGGGGAATAATGAGCAGTTCTTC.

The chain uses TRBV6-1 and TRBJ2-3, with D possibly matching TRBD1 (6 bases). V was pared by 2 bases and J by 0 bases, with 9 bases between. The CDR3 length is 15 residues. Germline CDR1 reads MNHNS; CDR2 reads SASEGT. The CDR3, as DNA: TGTGCCAGCAGTGAAATTACAGGGAGCACAGATACGCAGTATTTT. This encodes CASSEITGSTDTQYF.

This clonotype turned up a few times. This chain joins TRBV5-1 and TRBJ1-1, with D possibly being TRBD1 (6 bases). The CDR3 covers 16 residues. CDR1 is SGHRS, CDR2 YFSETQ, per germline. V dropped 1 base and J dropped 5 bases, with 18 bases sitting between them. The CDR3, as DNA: TGCGCCAGCAGCTTGTTGTCGGGACAAATCCCGACTGAAGCTTTCTTT. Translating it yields CASSLLSGQIPTEAFF.